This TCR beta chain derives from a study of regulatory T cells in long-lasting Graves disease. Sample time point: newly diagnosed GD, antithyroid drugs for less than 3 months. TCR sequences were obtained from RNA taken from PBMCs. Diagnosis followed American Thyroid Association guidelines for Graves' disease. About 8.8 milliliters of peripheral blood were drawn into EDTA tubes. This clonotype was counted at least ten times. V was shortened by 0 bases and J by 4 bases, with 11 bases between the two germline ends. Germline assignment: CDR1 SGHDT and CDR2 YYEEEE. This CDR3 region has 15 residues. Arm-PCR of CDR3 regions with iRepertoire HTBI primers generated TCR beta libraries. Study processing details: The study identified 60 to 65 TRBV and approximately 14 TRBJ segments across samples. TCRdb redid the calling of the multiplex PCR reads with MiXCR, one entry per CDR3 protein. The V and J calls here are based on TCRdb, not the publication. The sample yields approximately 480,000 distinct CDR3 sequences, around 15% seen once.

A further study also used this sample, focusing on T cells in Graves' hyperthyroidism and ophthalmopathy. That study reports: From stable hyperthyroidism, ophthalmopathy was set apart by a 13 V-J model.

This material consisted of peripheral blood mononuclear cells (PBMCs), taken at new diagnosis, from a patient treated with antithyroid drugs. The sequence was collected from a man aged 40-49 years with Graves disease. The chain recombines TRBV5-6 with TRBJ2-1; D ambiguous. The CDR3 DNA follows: TGTGCCAGCAGCTTGGGGACGTCACGATACAATGAGCAGTTCTTC. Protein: CASSLGTSRYNEQFF. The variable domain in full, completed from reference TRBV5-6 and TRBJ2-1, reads DAGVTQSPTHLIKTRGQQVTLRCSPKSGHDTVSWYQQALGQGPQFIFQYYEEEERQRGNFPDRFSGHQFPNYSSELNVNALLLGDSALYLCASSLGTSRYNEQFFGPGTRLTVL.